Reported below is one T cell receptor beta chain. Its antigen remains undetermined. No base quality information exists; no much larger clone differs at one position. The healthy control group was made up of approximately 40 blood donors, and the Finnish Red Cross blood service supplied their buffy coats. All TCR-sequenced material derived from peripheral blood: patient blood samples and healthy donor buffy coats. Peripheral blood mononuclear cells were isolated by Ficoll-Hypaque gradient centrifugation. For the healthy controls, CD4+ cells were obtained from buffy coats by magnetic purification. Genomic DNA was extracted with the Gentra Puregene Cell and Tissue kit and quantified on a Qubit 2.0 fluorometer. The record originates from a study of STAT5B mutations in CD4+ large granular lymphocyte leukemia (dated 2022 in TCRdb). With regard to the full study: Among the healthy controls, the CDR3 'QG' motif was associated with a particular HLA allele. Flow cytometry on FACSCanto II or FACSVerse showed that the purified fractions were more than 95% pure among lymphocytes. The study compared the TCRbeta repertoires of patients with CD4+ T-cell large granular lymphocyte leukemia against those of healthy blood donors.

V loses 6 bases at its end and J loses 0 bases; junction bases beyond the gene matches: 7. The germline V gene (reference sequence) provides CDR1 SEHNR and CDR2 FQNEAQ. Inclusive of the bounding cysteine and phenylalanine, the CDR3 is 16 residues long. This entry keeps only the CDR3 DNA: 48 bases, framed from base 1. The immunoSEQ assay at survey resolution was used to sequence TCRbeta rearrangements from genomic DNA. As for how the authors treated the data: A lowest detectable productive clonotype frequency of 2.59 x 10-5 was observed in the TCR sequencing data. Analyses included only productive TCRbeta rearrangements, meaning complete and in-frame sequences. Sample clonality was computed as Simpson clonality in the immunoSEQ Analyzer version 3.0. Based on frequency, clones were grouped as very rare, small, medium, large (1-20%) or hyperexpanded (>20%). OLGA 1.2.3 estimated generation probabilities, VDJtools produced V-gene circos plots, VDJdb was queried for specificities, and GLIPH identified CDR3 motifs. TCRdb re-hosts the immuneACCESS table, in-frame sequences only. Its copies lack some clones; in the studies checked, an unresolved V gene accounts for under half of them, and the cause for the rest is not known. The V and J calls and clone size are taken from that table; D and trimming were inferred from the DNA. Here the sample has around 21,000 clones; over 70% occur a single time. 0.35% to 0.45% of the sample is taken by the ten largest.

What the work shows at the level of the full study, not this receptor alone: CD4-sorted patient repertoires appeared more clonal than healthy CD4+ repertoires, and this difference persisted after removing the putative leukemic clones. Data were not HLA-matched; higher clonality in CD4+ versus CD8+ T-LGLL could reflect the relatively small sample size. Main leukemic clonotypes were private to each patient, although around 25% of the main leukemic clonotypes were found at low frequency in the non-leukemic repertoires of other patients. TRBV06-family usage was enriched among the top patient clones (8/27) compared with healthy controls (2/35).

Sequenced sample: CD4+ T cells from blood buffy coats. The source of this sequence is a human donor in good health. The V and J genes are TRBV7-9 and TRBJ2-1, with TRBD1 identical over 8 junction bases. The DNA sequence follows: TGTGCCAGCAGTTCCCGGACAGGGAGCTCCTACAATGAGCAGTTCTTC. It translates as CASSSRTGSSYNEQFF.